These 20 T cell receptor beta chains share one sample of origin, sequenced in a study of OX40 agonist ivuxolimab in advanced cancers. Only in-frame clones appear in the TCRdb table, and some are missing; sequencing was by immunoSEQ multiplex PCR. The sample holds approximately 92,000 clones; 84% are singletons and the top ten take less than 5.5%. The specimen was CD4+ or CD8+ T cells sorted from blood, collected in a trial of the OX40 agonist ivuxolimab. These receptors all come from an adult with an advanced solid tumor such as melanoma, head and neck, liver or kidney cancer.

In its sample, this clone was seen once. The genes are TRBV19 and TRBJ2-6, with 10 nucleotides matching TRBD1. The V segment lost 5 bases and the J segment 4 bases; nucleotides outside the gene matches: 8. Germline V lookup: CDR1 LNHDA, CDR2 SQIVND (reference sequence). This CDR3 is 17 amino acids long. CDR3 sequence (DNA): TGTGCCAGTAGTTTTTCGACAGGGGGCATCGGGGCCAACGTCCTGACTTTC. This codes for CASSFSTGGIGANVLTF. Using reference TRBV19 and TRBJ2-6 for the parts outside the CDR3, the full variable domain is DGGITQSPKYLFRKEGQNVTLSCEQNLNHDAMYWYRQDPGQGLRLIYYSQIVNDFQKGDIAEGYSVSREKKESFPLTVTSAQKNPTAFYLCASSFSTGGIGANVLTFGAGSRLTVL.

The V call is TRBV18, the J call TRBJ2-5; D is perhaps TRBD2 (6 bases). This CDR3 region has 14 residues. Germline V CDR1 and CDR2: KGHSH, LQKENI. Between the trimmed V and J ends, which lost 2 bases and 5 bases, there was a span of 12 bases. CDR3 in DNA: TGTGCCAGCTCACCAGGTGCCGCGGGGGAGACCCAGTACTTC. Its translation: CASSPGAAGETQYF. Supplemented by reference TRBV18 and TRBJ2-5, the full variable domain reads NAGVMQNPRHLVRRRGQEARLRCSPMKGHSHVYWYRQLPEEGLKFMVYLQKENIIDESGMPKERFSAEFPKEGPSILRIQQVVRGDSAAYFCASSPGAAGETQYFGPGTRLLVL.

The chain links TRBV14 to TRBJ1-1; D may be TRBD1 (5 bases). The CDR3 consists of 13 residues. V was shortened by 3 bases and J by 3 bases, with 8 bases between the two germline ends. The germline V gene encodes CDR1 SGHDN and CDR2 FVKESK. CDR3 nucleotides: TGTGCCAGCAGCCATGGGGCGGACACTGAAGCTTTCTTT. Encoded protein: CASSHGADTEAFF.

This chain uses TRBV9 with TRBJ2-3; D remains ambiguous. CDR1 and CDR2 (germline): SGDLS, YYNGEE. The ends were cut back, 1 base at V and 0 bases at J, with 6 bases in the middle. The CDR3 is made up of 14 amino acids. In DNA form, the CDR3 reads TGTGCCAGCAGCGTACTTTCTAGCACAGATACGCAGTATTTT. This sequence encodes CASSVLSSTDTQYF. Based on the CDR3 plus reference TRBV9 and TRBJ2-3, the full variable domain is DSGVTQTPKHLITATGQRVTLRCSPRSGDLSVYWYQQSLDQGLQFLIQYYNGEERAKGNILERFSAQQFPDLHSELNLSSLELGDSALYFCASSVLSSTDTQYFGPGTRLTVL.

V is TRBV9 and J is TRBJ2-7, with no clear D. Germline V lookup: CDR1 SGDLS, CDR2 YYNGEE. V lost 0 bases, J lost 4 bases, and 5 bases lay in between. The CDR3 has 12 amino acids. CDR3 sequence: CASSVDGYEQYF. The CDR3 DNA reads TGTGCCAGCAGCGTAGACGGTTACGAGCAGTACTTC.

Here the CDR3 reads CASSRDRGYSYEQYF. The CDR3 region has the DNA TGTGCCAGCAGTAGGGACAGGGGATACTCCTACGAGCAGTACTTC. The chain carries TRBV6-1 and TRBJ2-7; TRBD1 matches at 10 bases. This CDR3 is 15 amino acids long. V trimming: 5 bases; J trimming: 0 bases; junction bases outside the gene matches: 4. Germline V CDR1 and CDR2: MNHNS, SASEGT.

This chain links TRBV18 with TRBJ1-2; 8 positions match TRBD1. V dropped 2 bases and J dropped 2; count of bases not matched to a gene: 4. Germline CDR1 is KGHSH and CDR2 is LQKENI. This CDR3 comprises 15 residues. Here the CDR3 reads CASSPGQGVNYGYTF. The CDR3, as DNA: TGTGCCAGCTCACCAGGACAGGGCGTCAACTATGGCTACACCTTC. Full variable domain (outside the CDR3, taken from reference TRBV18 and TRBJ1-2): NAGVMQNPRHLVRRRGQEARLRCSPMKGHSHVYWYRQLPEEGLKFMVYLQKENIIDESGMPKERFSAEFPKEGPSILRIQQVVRGDSAAYFCASSPGQGVNYGYTFGSGTRLTVV.

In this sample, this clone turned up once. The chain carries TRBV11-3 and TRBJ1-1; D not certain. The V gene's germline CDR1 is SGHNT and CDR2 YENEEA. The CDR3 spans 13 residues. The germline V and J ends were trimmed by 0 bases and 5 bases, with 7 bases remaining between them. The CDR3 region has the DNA TGTGCCAGCAGCTTAGATCCCCGGACTGAAGCTTTCTTT. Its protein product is CASSLDPRTEAFF.

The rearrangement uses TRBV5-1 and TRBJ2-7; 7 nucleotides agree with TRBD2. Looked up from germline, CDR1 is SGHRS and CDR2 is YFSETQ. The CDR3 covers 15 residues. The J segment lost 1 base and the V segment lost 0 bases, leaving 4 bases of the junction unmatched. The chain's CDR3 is CASSLVASGSYEQYF. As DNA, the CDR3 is TGCGCCAGCAGCTTGGTGGCTAGCGGATCCTACGAGCAGTACTTC.

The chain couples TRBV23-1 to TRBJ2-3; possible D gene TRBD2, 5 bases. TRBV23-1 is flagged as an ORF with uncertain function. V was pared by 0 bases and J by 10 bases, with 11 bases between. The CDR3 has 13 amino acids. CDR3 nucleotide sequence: TGCGCCAGCAGTCAATCCCGACCGAGGGCGCAGTATTTT. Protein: CASSQSRPRAQYF.

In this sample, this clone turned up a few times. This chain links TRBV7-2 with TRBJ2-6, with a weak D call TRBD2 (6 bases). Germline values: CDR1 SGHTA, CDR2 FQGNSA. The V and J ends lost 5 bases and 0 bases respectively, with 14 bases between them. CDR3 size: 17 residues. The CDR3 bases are TGTGCCAGCAGCCCGCGGGGCAGCCTCTCTGGGGCCAACGTCCTGACTTTC. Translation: CASSPRGSLSGANVLTF.

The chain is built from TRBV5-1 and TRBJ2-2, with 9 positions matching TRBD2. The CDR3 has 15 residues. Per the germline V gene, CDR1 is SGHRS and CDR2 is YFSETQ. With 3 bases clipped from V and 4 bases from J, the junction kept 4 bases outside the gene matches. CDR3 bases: TGCGCCAGCAGCTCTAGCGGGACCTCCACCGGGGAGCTGTTTTTT. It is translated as CASSSSGTSTGELFF.

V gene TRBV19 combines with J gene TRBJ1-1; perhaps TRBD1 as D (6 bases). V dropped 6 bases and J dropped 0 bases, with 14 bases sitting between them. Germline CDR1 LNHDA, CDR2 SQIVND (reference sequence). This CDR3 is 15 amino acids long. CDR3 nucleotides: TGTGCCAGTAGGGAACAGGGTCGATTGAACACTGAAGCTTTCTTT. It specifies CASREQGRLNTEAFF.

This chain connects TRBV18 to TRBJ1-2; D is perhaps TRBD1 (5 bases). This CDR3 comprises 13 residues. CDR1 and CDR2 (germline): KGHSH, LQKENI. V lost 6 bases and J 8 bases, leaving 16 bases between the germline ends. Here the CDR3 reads CASSLRDLGGYTF. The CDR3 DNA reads TGTGCCAGCTCGCTCCGGGACTTGGGGGGCTACACCTTC.

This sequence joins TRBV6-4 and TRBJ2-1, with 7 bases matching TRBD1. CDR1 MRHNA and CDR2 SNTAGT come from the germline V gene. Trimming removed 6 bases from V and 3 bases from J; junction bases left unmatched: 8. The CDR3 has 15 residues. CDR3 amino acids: CASSESGTDYNEQFF. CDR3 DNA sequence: TGTGCCAGCAGCGAGTCCGGGACAGACTACAATGAGCAGTTCTTC.

The CDR3 bases are TGCGCCAGCAGCCTGAGCGGGAGGGTATACGAGCAGTACTTC. Encoded protein: CASSLSGRVYEQYF. V usage is TRBV5-1 and J usage is TRBJ2-7, with 10 nucleotides matching TRBD2. The length of the CDR3 is 14 residues. V was pared by 4 bases and J by 4 bases, with 5 bases of the junction left unmatched. CDR1 is SGHRS and CDR2 is YFSETQ in the germline V gene.

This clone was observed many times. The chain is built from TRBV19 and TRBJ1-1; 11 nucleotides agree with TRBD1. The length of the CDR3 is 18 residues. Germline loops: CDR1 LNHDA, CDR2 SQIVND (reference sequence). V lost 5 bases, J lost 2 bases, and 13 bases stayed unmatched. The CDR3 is CASSPRTGGAKPNTEAFF. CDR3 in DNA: TGTGCCAGTAGTCCACGGACAGGGGGCGCGAAACCTAACACTGAAGCTTTCTTT.

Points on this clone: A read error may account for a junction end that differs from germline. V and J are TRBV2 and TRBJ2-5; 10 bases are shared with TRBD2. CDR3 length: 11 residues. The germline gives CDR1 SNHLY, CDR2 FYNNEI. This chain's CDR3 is CASIGASGGDF. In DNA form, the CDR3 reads TGTGCCAGCATAGGGGCCAGCGGGGGGGACTTC. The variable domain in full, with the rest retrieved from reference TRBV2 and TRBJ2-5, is EPEVTQTPSHQVTQMGQEVILRCVPISNHLYFYWYRQILGQKVEFLVSFYNNEISEKSEIFDDQFSVERPDGSNFTLKIRSTKLEDSAMYFCASIGASGGDFGPGTRLLVL.

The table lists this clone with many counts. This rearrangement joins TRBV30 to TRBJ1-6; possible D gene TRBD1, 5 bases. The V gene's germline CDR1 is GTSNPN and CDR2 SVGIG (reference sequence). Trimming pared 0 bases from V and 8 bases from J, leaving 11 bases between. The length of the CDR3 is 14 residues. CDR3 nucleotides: TGTGCCTGGAGTGTAAGTTTGGGGGATTCACCCCTCCACTTT. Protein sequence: CAWSVSLGDSPLHF.

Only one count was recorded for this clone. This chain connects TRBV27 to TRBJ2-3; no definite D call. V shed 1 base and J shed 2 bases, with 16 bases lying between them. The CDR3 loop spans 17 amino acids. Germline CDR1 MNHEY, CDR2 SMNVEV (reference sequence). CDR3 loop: CASSLWPGPTLTDTQYF. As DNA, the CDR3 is TGTGCCAGCAGTTTATGGCCGGGCCCCACACTCACAGATACGCAGTATTTT.